One and the same sample provided the 11 T cell receptor beta chains below, sequenced in a study of CD8+ T cells in alopecia areata. Following extraction, RNA underwent reverse transcription to cDNA, which served as the sequencing template. Method: immunoSEQ multiplex PCR; TCRdb's copy keeps in-frame clones and lacks some. The sample carries hundreds of thousands of clones, roughly two thirds recorded once. Sequences were derived from CD4+ T cells sorted from blood, sampled at week 0. Source of these receptors: a human donor with alopecia areata.

The DNA of the CDR3 is TGTGCCAGCAGCTTGGTTAGCGGGGGGCCCTCCTACGAGCAGTACTTC. Amino acid sequence: CASSLVSGGPSYEQYF. The gene calls are TRBV7-2 and TRBJ2-7, with 10 positions matching TRBD2. CDR1 SGHTA and CDR2 FQGNSA come from the germline V gene. CDR3 length: 16 amino acids. The ends lost 3 bases at V and 0 bases at J; junction bases unmatched: 5. Combining the CDR3 with reference TRBV7-2 and TRBJ2-7 gives the whole variable domain GAGVSQSPSNKVTEKGKDVELRCDPISGHTALYWYRQSLGQGLEFLIYFQGNSAPDKSGLPSDRFSAERTGGSVSTLTIQRTQQEDSAVYLCASSLVSGGPSYEQYFGPGTRLTVT.

This sequence joins TRBV4-1 and TRBJ1-2; no clear D. V was trimmed by 2 bases and J by 8 bases, leaving 9 bases between them. CDR1 MGHRA and CDR2 YSYEKL come from the germline V gene. The CDR3 extends over 12 amino acids. CDR3 nucleotides: TGCGCCAGCAGCCAATTCGAGTGGGGCTACACCTTC. This encodes CASSQFEWGYTF.

The chain links TRBV30 to TRBJ1-2; maybe TRBD1 (6 bases). There are 15 residues in the CDR3. The V gene's germline CDR1 is GTSNPN and CDR2 SVGIG (reference sequence). Trimming left V 4 bases short and J 5 bases short, with 20 bases between. CDR3 amino acids: CAWIPRNREGYGYTF. The CDR3 coding sequence is TGTGCCTGGATTCCGAGGAACAGGGAGGGTTATGGCTACACCTTC.

A few counts support this clone. CDR3 DNA sequence: TGTGCCTGGTTGGACCAGGGGAGGTATGGCTACACCTTC. Its translation: CAWLDQGRYGYTF. The chain carries TRBV30 and TRBJ1-2, with D perhaps TRBD1 (6 bases). Germline V gene lookup returns CDR1 GTSNPN and CDR2 SVGIG (reference sequence). The CDR3 sequence is 13 residues long. The ends were cut back, 5 bases at V and 5 bases at J, with 15 bases in the middle.

This sequence joins TRBV30 and TRBJ1-5, with unresolved D. CDR3 length: 14 amino acids. Germline CDR1 GTSNPN, CDR2 SVGIG (reference sequence). Deletions cut 1 base from V and 3 bases from J, with 10 bases between. The CDR3 DNA reads as TGTGCCTGGAGTGCTGGCAGTTCCAATCAGCCCCAGCATTTT. Translating it yields CAWSAGSSNQPQHF.

This clone came up a few times. The chain couples TRBV30 to TRBJ1-6; perhaps TRBD1 as D (6 bases). V lost 3 bases, J lost 10 bases, and 16 bases lay in between. The length of the CDR3 is 14 residues. Germline lookup yields CDR1 GTSNPN and CDR2 SVGIG (reference sequence). This CDR3 reads CAWRPSGAGSPLHF. In nucleotides, the CDR3 is TGTGCCTGGAGGCCCTCAGGGGCAGGGTCACCCCTCCACTTT.

The V gene is TRBV30, the J gene TRBJ1-1, with TRBD1 matching over 10 bases. The CDR3 sequence is 11 residues long. V dropped 8 bases and J dropped 3; count of bases not matched to a gene: 0. Germline CDR1 reads GTSNPN; CDR2 reads SVGIG (reference sequence). The CDR3 here is CAGTGDTEAFF. CDR3 nucleotides: TGTGCCGGGACAGGGGACACTGAAGCTTTCTTT.

In this sample, this clone turned up a few times. This chain uses TRBV4-2 with TRBJ1-1; D perhaps matches TRBD1 (5 bases). Germline V gene sequence: CDR1 LGHNA, CDR2 YNFKEQ. The CDR3 is 13 amino acids. The germline V and J ends were trimmed by 1 base and 3 bases, with 6 bases remaining between them. CDR3 amino acids: CASSQGDYTEAFF. In DNA form, the CDR3 reads TGTGCCAGCAGCCAAGGGGACTACACTGAAGCTTTCTTT.

A remark on this clone: The junction does not match germline at one end; this may be a read error. The J gene is TRBJ2-5, the V gene TRBV6-6; unclear D gene. The CDR3 has 12 residues. Looked up from germline, CDR1 is MNHNY and CDR2 is SVGAGI (reference sequence). CDR3 in DNA: TGTGCCATCAGTGAGCCAAGAGAGACCCAGTACTTC. Translating gives CAISEPRETQYF.

The CDR3: CSAGDGYEQYF. CDR3 bases: TGCAGCGCCGGGGACGGCTACGAGCAGTACTTC. The genes are TRBV29-1 and TRBJ2-7; tentatively, D is TRBD1 or TRBD2 (5 bases each). CDR3 length: 11 amino acids. The germline V gene has CDR1 SQVTM and CDR2 ANQGSEA. The germline V and J ends were trimmed by 7 bases and 3 bases, with 10 bases remaining between them.

This chain links TRBV20-1 with TRBJ2-7, with D perhaps TRBD2 (5 bases). Germline V gene data show CDR1 as DFQATT and CDR2 as SNEGSKA (reference sequence). CDR3 length equals 11 residues. Trimming removed 5 bases at V and 6 bases at J, with 11 bases between. Written as DNA, the CDR3 is TGCAGTGCTTCGGCGGGCTTCGAGCAGTACTTC. It codes for CSASAGFEQYF.